Presented here are 15 T cell receptor beta chains from one specimen sequenced in a study of shared clonotypes between healthy human individuals. Libraries were prepared by immunoSEQ multiplex PCR; TCRdb keeps only in-frame clonotypes and omits some of them. The sample consists of about 2 million clones, about 95% of them appearing once. Terminally differentiated effector memory CD45RA+ cells were excluded from the naive CD8 cells, which were CD45RO-negative and positively selected for CCR7. The specimen was naive CD8+ T cells sorted from blood. These receptors all come from a man between 18 and 35 years old in good health.

V and J are TRBV28 and TRBJ1-5; TRBD1 aligns across 9 bases. Trimming removed 7 bases from V and 4 bases from J; junction bases left unmatched: 8. This CDR3 contains 15 residues. Germline V gene data show CDR1 as MDHEN and CDR2 as SYDVKM. The DNA for the CDR3 is TGTGCCAGCATCCCTCAGGGACAGGGTAATCAGCCCCAGCATTTT. Translation: CASIPQGQGNQPQHF. Variable domain in full (rest from reference TRBV28 and TRBJ1-5): DVKVTQSSRYLVKRTGEKVFLECVQDMDHENMFWYRQDPGLGLRLIYFSYDVKMKEKGDIPEGYSVSREKKERFSLILESASTNQTSMYLCASIPQGQGNQPQHFGDGTRLSIL.

CDR3 DNA: TGTGCCAGCAGCTTGCGCGGGGGCCACTCCTACGAGCAGTACTTC. It is translated as CASSLRGGHSYEQYF. The V call is TRBV5-4, the J call TRBJ2-7; maybe TRBD2 (7 bases). This CDR3 is built from 15 residues. CDR1 and CDR2 from the germline V gene are SGHNT and YYREEE (reference sequence). V lost 1 base to trimming and J lost 0 bases, with 11 bases between them.

This sequence joins TRBV30 and TRBJ1-1; 8 nucleotides match TRBD1. V shed 2 bases and J 5 bases; nucleotides not matched to a gene: 4. Germline V lookup: CDR1 GTSNPN, CDR2 SVGIG (reference sequence). This CDR3 comprises 13 residues. CDR3 DNA sequence: TGTGCCTGGAGTATACAGGGGGGGACTGAAGCTTTCTTT. Protein product: CAWSIQGGTEAFF.

The V gene is TRBV19, the J gene TRBJ2-7; 8 nucleotides agree with TRBD2. The CDR3 contains 13 residues. Germline loops: CDR1 LNHDA, CDR2 SQIVND (reference sequence). The junction had 4 bases not matched to a gene; V was cut back by 3 bases and J by 6 bases. CDR3 protein: CASSIRGGLEQYF. CDR3 DNA: TGTGCCAGTAGTATCCGGGGGGGCCTCGAGCAGTACTTC.

V usage is TRBV27 and J usage is TRBJ2-2; D remains unclear. V was trimmed by 8 bases and J by 8 bases, leaving 18 bases between them. CDR3 length: 14 residues. Germline-derived CDR1 and CDR2 are MNHEY and SMNVEV (reference sequence). DNA of the CDR3: TGTGCCAGCTGCCGTGCCGCGCGGCGGGGGGAGCTGTTTTTT. The encoded protein is CASCRAARRGELFF.

The rearrangement links TRBV11-2 to TRBJ2-7, with D unclear. This CDR3 has 14 amino acids. V lost 0 bases and J 0 bases, leaving 6 bases between the germline ends. Germline V gives CDR1 SGHAT, CDR2 FQNNGV. The chain's CDR3 is CASSLEGFSYEQYF. The DNA for the CDR3 is TGTGCCAGCAGCTTAGAGGGCTTCTCCTACGAGCAGTACTTC.

The V call is TRBV28, the J call TRBJ1-5; D unresolved. CDR1 is MDHEN and CDR2 is SYDVKM in the germline V gene. Trimming removed 10 bases from V and 0 bases from J, with 10 bases in between. The CDR3 runs to 13 residues. CDR3 in amino acids: CATLDGSNQPQHF. In DNA form, the CDR3 reads TGTGCCACCCTCGACGGTAGCAATCAGCCCCAGCATTTT. The full variable domain, with the rest looked up from reference TRBV28 and TRBJ1-5, is DVKVTQSSRYLVKRTGEKVFLECVQDMDHENMFWYRQDPGLGLRLIYFSYDVKMKEKGDIPEGYSVSREKKERFSLILESASTNQTSMYLCATLDGSNQPQHFGDGTRLSIL.

This clone was seen just once. The chain joins TRBV19 to TRBJ2-3, with 9 bases aligning to TRBD2. After removal of 3 bases from V and 4 bases from J, the junction contained 8 bases not matched to a gene. This CDR3 is built from 16 residues. Per the germline V gene, CDR1 is LNHDA and CDR2 is SQIVND (reference sequence). Written as DNA, the CDR3 is TGTGCCAGTAGTATCCCTAGCGGGGACCCGGCAGATACGCAGTATTTT. Encoded protein: CASSIPSGDPADTQYF.

The chain combines TRBV30 with TRBJ1-3; D is unclear. V dropped 3 bases and J dropped 0 bases, with 12 bases sitting between them. CDR1 and CDR2 (germline): GTSNPN, SVGIG (reference sequence). The CDR3 totals 15 residues. The CDR3 DNA follows: TGTGCCTGGAGATCCCTCGTGTTCTCTGGAAACACCATATATTTT. This sequence encodes CAWRSLVFSGNTIYF.

V usage is TRBV13 and J usage is TRBJ2-5; possible D gene TRBD1, 6 bases. The CDR3 covers 14 residues. Germline loops: CDR1 PRHDT, CDR2 FYEKMQ (reference sequence). The ends were cut back, 5 bases at V and 1 base at J, with 11 bases in the middle. CDR3 coding DNA: TGTGCCAGCAGCACGAAGGGGGTCCAAGAGACCCAGTACTTC. As protein: CASSTKGVQETQYF. The full variable domain, in which reference TRBV13 and TRBJ2-5 provide the parts outside the CDR3, is AAGVIQSPRHLIKEKRETATLKCYPIPRHDTVYWYQQGPGQDPQFLISFYEKMQSDKGSIPDRFSAQQFSDYHSELNMSSLELGDSALYFCASSTKGVQETQYFGPGTRLLVL.

The chain recombines TRBV9 with TRBJ2-5, with D perhaps assigned TRBD1 or TRBD2 (6 bases each). There are 14 residues in the CDR3. The germline gives CDR1 SGDLS, CDR2 YYNGEE. Trimming removed 0 bases at V and 5 bases at J, with 11 bases between. In DNA form, the CDR3 reads TGTGCCAGCAGCGTAGTCCCGGGGGCGGAGACCCAGTACTTC. It codes for CASSVVPGAETQYF.

This clone was seen only once. This chain links TRBV6-5 with TRBJ2-7; D is ambiguous. Germline V gene data show CDR1 as MNHEY and CDR2 as SVGAGI. The CDR3 is 16 amino acids. Trimming cost V 0 bases and J 7 bases, with 19 bases left between them. CDR3: CASSYSDGQMGREQYF. In DNA, the CDR3 is TGTGCCAGCAGTTACTCCGACGGTCAGATGGGCAGGGAGCAGTACTTC.

This chain links TRBV9 with TRBJ2-7; TRBD2 matches at 7 bases. The CDR3 is 16 residues long. The trim removed 0 bases at V and 1 base at J, leaving 7 bases unmatched. The germline V gene encodes CDR1 SGDLS and CDR2 YYNGEE. The CDR3 DNA reads as TGTGCCAGCAGCGTAGCCAGCCTAGCGGAGTCCTACGAGCAGTACTTC. Protein product: CASSVASLAESYEQYF. The full variable domain, in which reference TRBV9 and TRBJ2-7 provide the parts outside the CDR3, is DSGVTQTPKHLITATGQRVTLRCSPRSGDLSVYWYQQSLDQGLQFLIQYYNGEERAKGNILERFSAQQFPDLHSELNLSSLELGDSALYFCASSVASLAESYEQYFGPGTRLTVT.

V usage is TRBV7-2 and J usage is TRBJ2-1; D unclear. Germline V gives CDR1 SGHTA, CDR2 FQGNSA. V was clipped by 4 bases and J by 5 bases, with 12 bases between them. The CDR3 is 14 residues long. CDR3 residues: CASSSPREDNEQFF. The DNA of the CDR3 is TGTGCCAGCAGCTCCCCTCGAGAGGACAATGAGCAGTTCTTC.

This chain connects TRBV7-9 to TRBJ2-1; 10 positions match TRBD2. This CDR3 region has 16 residues. The V and J ends lost 2 bases and 10 bases, in that order; junction bases with no gene match: 11. Germline loops: CDR1 SEHNR, CDR2 FQNEAQ (reference sequence). In nucleotides, the CDR3 is TGTGCCAGCAGCTTATGGTTAGCGGGAGGCCAGGAGGAGCAGTTCTTC. It specifies CASSLWLAGGQEEQFF.